What follows is one TCR beta chain and its context. Individuals drawn from 24 US areas were roughly 18 to 95 years old. The entry originates in a study of blood T cell repertoires in COVID-19. This table comes from immunoSEQ multiplex PCR, and its TCRdb copy is limited to in-frame clones, with some not included. The sample holds about 370,000 clones; just under 90% are singletons and the top ten take 1.5% to 2%. CDR1 is SGHTA and CDR2 is FQGTGA in the germline V gene. This CDR3 contains 14 residues. Trimming took 1 base from V and 5 from J, leaving 11 bases between them. This clonotype was obtained from a woman aged 25 to 39 who had recovered from COVID-19. V and J are TRBV7-3 and TRBJ1-1; the D is unclear. The sequenced sample was PBMCs or T cells enriched from blood (not recorded which). The CDR3 here is CASSLRGGGTEAFF. The CDR3 nucleotides are TGTGCCAGCAGCTTAAGAGGCGGTGGGACTGAAGCTTTCTTT.